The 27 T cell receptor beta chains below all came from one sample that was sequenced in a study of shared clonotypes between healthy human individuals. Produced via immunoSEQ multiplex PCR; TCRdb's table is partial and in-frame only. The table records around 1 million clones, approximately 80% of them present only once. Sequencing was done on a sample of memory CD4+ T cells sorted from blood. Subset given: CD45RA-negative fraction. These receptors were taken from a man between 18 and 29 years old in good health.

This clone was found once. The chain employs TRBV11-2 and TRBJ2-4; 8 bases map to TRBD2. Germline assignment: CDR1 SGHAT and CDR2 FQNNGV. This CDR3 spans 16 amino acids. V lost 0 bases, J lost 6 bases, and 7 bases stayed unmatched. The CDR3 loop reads CASSLDQMSGGNIQYF. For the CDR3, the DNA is TGTGCCAGCAGCTTAGACCAAATGAGCGGGGGAAACATTCAGTACTTC.

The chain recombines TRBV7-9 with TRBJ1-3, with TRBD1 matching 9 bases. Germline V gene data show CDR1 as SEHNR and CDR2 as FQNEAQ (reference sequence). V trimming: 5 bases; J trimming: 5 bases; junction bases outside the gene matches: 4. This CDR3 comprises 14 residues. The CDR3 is CASSGGQGRNTIYF. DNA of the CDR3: TGTGCCAGCAGCGGGGGACAGGGAAGAAACACCATATATTTT.

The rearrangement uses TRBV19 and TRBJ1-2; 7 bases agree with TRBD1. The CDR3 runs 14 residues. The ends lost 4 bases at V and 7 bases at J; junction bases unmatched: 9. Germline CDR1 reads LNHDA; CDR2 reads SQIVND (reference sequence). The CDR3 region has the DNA TGTGCCAGTAGTACCGCCGACAGGGTAGGTGGCTACACCTTC. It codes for CASSTADRVGGYTF.

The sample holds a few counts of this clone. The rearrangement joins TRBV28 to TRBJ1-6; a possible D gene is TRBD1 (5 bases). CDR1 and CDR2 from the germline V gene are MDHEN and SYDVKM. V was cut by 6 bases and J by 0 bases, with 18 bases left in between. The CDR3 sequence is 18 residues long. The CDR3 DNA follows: TGTGCCAGCAGCCCCCTAGGGGAGATGAGCTCCTATAATTCACCCCTCCACTTT. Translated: CASSPLGEMSSYNSPLHF.

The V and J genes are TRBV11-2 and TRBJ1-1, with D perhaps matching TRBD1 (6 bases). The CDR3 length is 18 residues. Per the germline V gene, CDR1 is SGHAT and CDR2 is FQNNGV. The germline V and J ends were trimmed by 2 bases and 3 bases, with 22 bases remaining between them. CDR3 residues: CASSLSAGARLSDTEAFF. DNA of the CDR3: TGTGCCAGCAGCTTATCAGCAGGGGCGAGGTTAAGTGACACTGAAGCTTTCTTT.

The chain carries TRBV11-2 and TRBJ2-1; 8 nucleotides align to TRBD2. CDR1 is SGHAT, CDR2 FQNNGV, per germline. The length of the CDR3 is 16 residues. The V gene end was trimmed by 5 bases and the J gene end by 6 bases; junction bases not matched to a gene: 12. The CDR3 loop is CASSQYIRTSSNEQFF. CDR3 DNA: TGTGCCAGCAGCCAATATATAAGGACTAGCAGCAATGAGCAGTTCTTC.

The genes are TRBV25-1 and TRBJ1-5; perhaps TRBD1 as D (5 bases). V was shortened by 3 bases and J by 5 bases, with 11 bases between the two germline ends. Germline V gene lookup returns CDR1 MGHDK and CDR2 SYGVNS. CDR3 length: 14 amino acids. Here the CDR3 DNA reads TGTGCCAGCAGTGATGCCAGGGTCGATCAGCCCCAGCATTTT. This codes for CASSDARVDQPQHF.

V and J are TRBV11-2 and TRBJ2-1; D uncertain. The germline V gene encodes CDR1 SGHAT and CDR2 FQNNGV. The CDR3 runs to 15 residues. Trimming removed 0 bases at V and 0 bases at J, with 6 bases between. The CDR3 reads CASSLEFSSYNEQFF. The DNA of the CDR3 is TGTGCCAGCAGCTTAGAATTCAGCTCCTACAATGAGCAGTTCTTC.

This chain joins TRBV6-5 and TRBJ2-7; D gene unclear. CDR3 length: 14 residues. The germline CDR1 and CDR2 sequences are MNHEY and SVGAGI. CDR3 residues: CAAASPLGPYEQYF. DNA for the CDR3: TGTGCAGCAGCCTCCCCCCTTGGGCCGTACGAGCAGTACTTC.

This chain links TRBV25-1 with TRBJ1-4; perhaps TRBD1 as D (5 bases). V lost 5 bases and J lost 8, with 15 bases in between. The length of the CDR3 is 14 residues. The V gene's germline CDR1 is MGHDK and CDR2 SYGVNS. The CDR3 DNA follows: TGTGCCAGCAGTAAGCCGGGAGGGACCGAAAAACTGTTTTTT. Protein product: CASSKPGGTEKLFF.

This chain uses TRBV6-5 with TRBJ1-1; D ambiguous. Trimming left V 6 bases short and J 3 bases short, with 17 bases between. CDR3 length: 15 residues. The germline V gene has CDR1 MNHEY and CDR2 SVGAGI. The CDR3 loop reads CASRTTTGVYTEAFF. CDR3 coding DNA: TGTGCCAGCAGAACAACAACCGGGGTATACACTGAAGCTTTCTTT.

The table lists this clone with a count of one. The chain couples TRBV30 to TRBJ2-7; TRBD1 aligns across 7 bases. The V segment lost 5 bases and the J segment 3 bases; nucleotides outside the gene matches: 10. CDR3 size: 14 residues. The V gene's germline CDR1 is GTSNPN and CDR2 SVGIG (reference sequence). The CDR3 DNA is TGTGCCTGGCGGGACAGAAGATTAGGCTACGAGCAGTACTTC. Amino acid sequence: CAWRDRRLGYEQYF.

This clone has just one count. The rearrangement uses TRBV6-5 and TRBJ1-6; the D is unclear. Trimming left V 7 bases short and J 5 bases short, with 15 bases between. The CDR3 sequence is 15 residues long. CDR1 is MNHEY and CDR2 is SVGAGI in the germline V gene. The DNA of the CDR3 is TGTGCCAGCAAGACACCCGGCGGGGATAATTCACCCCTCCACTTT. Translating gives CASKTPGGDNSPLHF.

CDR3 loop: CASSEIYYEQYF. The CDR3 nucleotides read TGTGCCAGCAGCGAAATTTACTACGAGCAGTACTTC. The chain employs TRBV14 and TRBJ2-7; D not certain. This CDR3 region has 12 residues. Germline assignment: CDR1 SGHDN and CDR2 FVKESK. The V end lost 5 bases, the J end lost 3 bases, and 8 bases lay between the germline ends.

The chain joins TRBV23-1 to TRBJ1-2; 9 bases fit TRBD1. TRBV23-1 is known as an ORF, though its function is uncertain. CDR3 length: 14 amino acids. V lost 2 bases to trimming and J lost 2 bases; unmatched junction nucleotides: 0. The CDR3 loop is CASSQGTGNYGYTF. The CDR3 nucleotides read TGCGCCAGCAGTCAAGGGACAGGGAACTATGGCTACACCTTC.

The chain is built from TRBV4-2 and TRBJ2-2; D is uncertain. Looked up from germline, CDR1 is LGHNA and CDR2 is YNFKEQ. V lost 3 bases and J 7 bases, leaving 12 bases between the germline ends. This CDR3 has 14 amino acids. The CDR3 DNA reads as TGTGCCAGCAGCCAGGCCTCTAACGGCGGGGAGCTGTTTTTT. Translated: CASSQASNGGELFF.

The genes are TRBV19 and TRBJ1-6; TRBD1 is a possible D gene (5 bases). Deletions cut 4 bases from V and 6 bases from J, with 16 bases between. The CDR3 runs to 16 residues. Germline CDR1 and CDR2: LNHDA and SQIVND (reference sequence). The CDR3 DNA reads TGTGCCAGTAGTACAGATCCAGGGTTGAGTAATTCACCCCTCCACTTT. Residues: CASSTDPGLSNSPLHF.

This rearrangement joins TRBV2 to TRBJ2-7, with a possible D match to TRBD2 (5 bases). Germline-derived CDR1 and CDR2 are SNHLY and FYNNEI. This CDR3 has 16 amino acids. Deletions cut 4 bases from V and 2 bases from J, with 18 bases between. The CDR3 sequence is CASSVRKGGLAYEQYF. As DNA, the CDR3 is TGTGCCAGCAGTGTAAGAAAGGGCGGGTTAGCCTACGAGCAGTACTTC.

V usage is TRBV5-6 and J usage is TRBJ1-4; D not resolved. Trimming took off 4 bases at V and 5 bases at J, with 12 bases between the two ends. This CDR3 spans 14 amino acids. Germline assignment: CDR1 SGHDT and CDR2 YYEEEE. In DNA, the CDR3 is TGTGCCAGCAGCGTTGGGATTCCGAATGAAAAACTGTTTTTT. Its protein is CASSVGIPNEKLFF.

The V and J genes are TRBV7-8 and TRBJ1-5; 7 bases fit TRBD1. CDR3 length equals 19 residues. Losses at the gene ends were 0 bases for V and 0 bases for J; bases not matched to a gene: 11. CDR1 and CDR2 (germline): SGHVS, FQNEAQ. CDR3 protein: CASSLAFSTGFYSNQPQHF. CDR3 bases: TGTGCCAGCAGCTTAGCATTCTCGACAGGGTTTTATAGCAATCAGCCCCAGCATTTT.

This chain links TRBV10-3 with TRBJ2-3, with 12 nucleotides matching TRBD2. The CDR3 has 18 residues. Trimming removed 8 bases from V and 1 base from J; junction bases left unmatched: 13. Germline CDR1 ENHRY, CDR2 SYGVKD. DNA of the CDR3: TGTGCCATCCGTCCGGCTAGCGGGAGGGCCTGGGGCACAGATACGCAGTATTTT. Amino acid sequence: CAIRPASGRAWGTDTQYF.

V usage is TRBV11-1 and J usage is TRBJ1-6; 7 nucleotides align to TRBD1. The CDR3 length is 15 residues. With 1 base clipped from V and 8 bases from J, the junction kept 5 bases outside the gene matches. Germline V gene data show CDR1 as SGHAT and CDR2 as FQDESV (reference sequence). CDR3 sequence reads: CASSLDGTVDSPLHF. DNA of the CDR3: TGTGCCAGCAGCTTAGATGGGACAGTAGATTCACCCCTCCACTTT. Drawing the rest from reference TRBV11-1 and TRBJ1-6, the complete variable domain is EAEVAQSPRYKITEKSQAVAFWCDPISGHATLYWYRQILGQGPELLVQFQDESVVDDSQLPKDRFSAERLKGVDSTLKIQPAELGDSAMYLCASSLDGTVDSPLHFGNGTRLTVT.

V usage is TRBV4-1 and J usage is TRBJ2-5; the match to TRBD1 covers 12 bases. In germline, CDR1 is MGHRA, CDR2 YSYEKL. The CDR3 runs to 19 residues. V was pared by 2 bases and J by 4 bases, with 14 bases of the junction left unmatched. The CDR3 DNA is TGCGCCAGCAGCCAAATGTCCGGGACAGGGGGCTTCGGGAGAGAGACCCAGTACTTC. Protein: CASSQMSGTGGFGRETQYF.

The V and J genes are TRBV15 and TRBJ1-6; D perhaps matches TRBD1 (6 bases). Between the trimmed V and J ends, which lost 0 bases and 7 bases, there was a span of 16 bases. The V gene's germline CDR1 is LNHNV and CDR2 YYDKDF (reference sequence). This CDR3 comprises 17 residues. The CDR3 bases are TGTGCCACCAGCAGAGATATAGGACAGCGAGCCAATTCACCCCTCCACTTT. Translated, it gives CATSRDIGQRANSPLHF.

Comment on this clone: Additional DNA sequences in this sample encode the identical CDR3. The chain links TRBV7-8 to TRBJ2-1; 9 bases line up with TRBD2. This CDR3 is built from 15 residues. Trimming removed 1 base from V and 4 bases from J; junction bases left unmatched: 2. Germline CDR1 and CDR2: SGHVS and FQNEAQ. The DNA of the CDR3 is TGTGCCAGCAGCTTAGGGCTAGCGGGATACAATGAGCAGTTCTTC. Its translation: CASSLGLAGYNEQFF.

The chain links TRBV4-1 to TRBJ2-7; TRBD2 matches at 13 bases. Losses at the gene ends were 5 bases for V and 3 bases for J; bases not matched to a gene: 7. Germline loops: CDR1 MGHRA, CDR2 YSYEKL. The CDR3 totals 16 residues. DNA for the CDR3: TGCGCCAGCAGCGCCCGACTAGCGGGGGGACTCTACGAGCAGTACTTC. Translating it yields CASSARLAGGLYEQYF.

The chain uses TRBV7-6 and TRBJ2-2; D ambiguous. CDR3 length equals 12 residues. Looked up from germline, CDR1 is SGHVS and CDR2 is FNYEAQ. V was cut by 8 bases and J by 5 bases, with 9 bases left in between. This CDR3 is CASGTWTGELFF. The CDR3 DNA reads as TGTGCCAGCGGTACATGGACCGGGGAGCTGTTTTTT.